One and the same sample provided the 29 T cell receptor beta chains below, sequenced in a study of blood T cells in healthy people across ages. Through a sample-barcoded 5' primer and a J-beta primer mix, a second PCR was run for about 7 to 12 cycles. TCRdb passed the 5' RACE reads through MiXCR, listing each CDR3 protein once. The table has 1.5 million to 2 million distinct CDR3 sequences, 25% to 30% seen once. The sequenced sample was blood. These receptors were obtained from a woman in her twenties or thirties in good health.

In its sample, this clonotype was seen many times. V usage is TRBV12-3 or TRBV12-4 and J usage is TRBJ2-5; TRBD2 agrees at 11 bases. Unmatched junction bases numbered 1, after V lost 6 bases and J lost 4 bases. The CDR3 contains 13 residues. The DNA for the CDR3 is TGTGCCAGCAGGGGGACTAGCGGAGAGACCCAGTACTTC. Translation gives CASRGTSGETQYF.

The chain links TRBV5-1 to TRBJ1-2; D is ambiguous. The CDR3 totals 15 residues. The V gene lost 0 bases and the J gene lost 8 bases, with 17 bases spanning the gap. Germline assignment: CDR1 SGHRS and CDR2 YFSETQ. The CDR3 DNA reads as TGCGCCAGCAGCTTGGCCGTTGAGGGCGCGGTGGGCTACACCTTC. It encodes CASSLAVEGAVGYTF.

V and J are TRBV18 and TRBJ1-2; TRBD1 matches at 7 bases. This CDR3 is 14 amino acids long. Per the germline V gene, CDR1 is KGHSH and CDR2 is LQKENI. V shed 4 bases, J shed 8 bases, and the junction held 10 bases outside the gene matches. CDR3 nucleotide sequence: TGTGCCAGCTCACTACAACAGGGGTCAGAAGGCTACACCTTC. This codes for CASSLQQGSEGYTF.

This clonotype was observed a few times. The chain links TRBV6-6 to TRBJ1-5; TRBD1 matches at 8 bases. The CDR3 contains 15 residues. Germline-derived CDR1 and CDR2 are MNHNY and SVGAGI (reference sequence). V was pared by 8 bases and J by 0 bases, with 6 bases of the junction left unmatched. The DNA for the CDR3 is TGTGCCAGCGGGACAGGAGTATATAGCAATCAGCCCCAGCATTTT. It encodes CASGTGVYSNQPQHF.

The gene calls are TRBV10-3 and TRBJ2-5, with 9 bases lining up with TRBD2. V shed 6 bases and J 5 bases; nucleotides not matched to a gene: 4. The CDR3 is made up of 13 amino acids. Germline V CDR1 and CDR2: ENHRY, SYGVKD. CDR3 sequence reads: CAISPLAGETQYF. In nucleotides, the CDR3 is TGTGCCATCAGCCCACTAGCGGGCGAGACCCAGTACTTC.

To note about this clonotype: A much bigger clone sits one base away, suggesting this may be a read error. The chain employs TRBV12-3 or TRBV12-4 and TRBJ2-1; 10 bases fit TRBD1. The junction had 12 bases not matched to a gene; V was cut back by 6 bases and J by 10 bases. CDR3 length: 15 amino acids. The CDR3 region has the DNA TGTGCCAGCAGGGCTTTGACAGGGGGCGAAAGCGAGCAGTTCTTC. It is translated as CASRALTGGESEQFF.

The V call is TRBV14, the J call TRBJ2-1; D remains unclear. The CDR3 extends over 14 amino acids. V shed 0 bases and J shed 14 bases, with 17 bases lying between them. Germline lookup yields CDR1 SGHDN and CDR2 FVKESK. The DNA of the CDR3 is TGTGCCAGCAGCCAAGATAACTACGGAATTAGGGAGTTCTTC. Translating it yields CASSQDNYGIREFF.

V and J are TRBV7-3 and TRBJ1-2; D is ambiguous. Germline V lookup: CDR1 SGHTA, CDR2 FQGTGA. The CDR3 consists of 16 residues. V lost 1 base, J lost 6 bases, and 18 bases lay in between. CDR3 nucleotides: TGTGCCAGCAGCTTAAGTGGCGGGGTTAATACGGATGGCTACACCTTC. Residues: CASSLSGGVNTDGYTF.

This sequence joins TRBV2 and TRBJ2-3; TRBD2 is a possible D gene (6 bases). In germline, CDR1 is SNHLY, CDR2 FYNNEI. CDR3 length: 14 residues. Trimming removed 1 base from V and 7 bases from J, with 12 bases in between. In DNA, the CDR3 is TGTGCCAGCAGTGAAGGGCGGGGTCGAAATACGCAGTATTTT. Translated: CASSEGRGRNTQYF.

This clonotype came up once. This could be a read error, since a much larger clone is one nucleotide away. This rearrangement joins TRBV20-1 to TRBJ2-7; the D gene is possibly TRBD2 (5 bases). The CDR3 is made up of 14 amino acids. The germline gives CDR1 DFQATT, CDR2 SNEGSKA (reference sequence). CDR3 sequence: CSAREIATGYGQYF. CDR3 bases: TGCAGTGCTAGAGAAATAGCAACGGGGTACGGGCAGTACTTC.

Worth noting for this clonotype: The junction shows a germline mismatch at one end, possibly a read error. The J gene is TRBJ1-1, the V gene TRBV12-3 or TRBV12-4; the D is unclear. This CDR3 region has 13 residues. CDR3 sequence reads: CASSRVRNAEAFF. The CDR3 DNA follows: TGTGCCAGCAGTAGGGTGAGGAACGCTGAAGCTTTCTTT.

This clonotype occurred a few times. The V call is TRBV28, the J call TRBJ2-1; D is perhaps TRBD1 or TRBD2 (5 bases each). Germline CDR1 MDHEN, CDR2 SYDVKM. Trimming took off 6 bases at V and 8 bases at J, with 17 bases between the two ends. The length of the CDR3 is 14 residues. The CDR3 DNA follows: TGTGCCAGCAGCACCGGGACGGTCGTCGATGAGCAGTTCTTC. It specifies CASSTGTVVDEQFF.

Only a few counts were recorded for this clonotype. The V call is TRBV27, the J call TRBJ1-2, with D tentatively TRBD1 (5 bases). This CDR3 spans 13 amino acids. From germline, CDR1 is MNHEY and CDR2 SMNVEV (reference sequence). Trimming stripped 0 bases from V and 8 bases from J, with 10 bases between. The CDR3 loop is CASSLSWGNGYTF. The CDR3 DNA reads TGTGCCAGCAGTTTATCTTGGGGGAACGGCTACACCTTC.

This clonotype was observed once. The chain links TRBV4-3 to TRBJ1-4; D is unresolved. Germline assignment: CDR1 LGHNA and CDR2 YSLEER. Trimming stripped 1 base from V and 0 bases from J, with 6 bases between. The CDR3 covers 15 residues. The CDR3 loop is CASSQGIPTNEKLFF. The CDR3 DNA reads TGCGCCAGCAGCCAAGGCATCCCAACTAATGAAAAACTGTTTTTT.

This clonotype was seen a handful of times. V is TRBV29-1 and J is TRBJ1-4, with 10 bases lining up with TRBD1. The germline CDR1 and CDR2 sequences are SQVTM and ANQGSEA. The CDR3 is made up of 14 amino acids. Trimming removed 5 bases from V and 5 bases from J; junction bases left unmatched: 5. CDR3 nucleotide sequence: TGCAGCGTTTACGGACAGGGGGGGAATGAAAAACTGTTTTTT. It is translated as CSVYGQGGNEKLFF.

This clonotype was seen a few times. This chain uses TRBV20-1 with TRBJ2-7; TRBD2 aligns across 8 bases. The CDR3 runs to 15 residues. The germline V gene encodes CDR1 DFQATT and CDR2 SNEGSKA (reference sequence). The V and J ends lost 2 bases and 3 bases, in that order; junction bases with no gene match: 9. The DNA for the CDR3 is TGCAGTGCTAGACGAGGCGGCGGGAGGAGCTACGAGCAGTACTTC. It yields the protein CSARRGGGRSYEQYF.

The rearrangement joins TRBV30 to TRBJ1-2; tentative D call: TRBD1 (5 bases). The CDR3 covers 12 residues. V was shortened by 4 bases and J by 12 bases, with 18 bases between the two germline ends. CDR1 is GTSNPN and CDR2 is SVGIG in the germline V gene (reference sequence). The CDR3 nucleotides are TGTGCCTGGACCCCAACGGGGACGGAACACACCTTC. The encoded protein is CAWTPTGTEHTF.

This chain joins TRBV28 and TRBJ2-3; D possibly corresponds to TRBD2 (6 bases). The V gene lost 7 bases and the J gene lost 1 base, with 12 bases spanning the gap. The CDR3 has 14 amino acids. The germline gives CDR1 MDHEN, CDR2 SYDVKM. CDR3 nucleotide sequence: TGTGCCAGCAACAACAGGAGGGGCACAGATACGCAGTATTTT. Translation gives CASNNRRGTDTQYF.

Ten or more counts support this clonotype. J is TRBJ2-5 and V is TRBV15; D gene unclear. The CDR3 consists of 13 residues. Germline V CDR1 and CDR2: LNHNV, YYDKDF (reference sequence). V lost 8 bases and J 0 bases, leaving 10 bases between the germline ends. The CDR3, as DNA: TGTGCCACCCGGCTGGTGTACCAAGAGACCCAGTACTTC. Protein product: CATRLVYQETQYF.

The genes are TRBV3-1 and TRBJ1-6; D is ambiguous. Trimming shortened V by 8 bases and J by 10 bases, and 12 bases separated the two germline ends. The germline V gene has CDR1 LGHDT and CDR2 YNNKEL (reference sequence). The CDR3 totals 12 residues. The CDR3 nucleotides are TGTGCCAGCGGAGGACCCGCGTCACCCCTCCACTTT. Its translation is CASGGPASPLHF.

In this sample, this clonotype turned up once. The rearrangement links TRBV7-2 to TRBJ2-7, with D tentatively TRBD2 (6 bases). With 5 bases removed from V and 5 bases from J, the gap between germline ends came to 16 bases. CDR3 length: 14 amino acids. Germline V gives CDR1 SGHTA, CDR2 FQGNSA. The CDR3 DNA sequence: TGTGCCAGCAGCCAAACTGGGACTCTCCACGAGCAGTACTTC. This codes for CASSQTGTLHEQYF. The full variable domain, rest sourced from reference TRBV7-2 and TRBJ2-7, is GAGVSQSPSNKVTEKGKDVELRCDPISGHTALYWYRQSLGQGLEFLIYFQGNSAPDKSGLPSDRFSAERTGGSVSTLTIQRTQQEDSAVYLCASSQTGTLHEQYFGPGTRLTVT.

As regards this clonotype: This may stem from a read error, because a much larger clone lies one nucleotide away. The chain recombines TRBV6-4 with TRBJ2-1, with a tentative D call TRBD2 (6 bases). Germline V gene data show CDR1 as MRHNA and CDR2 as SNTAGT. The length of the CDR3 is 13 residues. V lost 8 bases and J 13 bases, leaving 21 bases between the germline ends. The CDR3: CASSFDLRGTQFF. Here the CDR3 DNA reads TGTGCCAGCTCGTTCGACCTTCGGGGGACCCAGTTCTTC.

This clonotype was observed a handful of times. The CDR3 nucleotides read TGCGCCAGCAGCCAGTTGGGGATGCATGGCTACACCTTC. Translation gives CASSQLGMHGYTF. The chain has TRBV5-1 and TRBJ1-2; the D is unclear. This CDR3 comprises 13 residues. CDR1 and CDR2 (germline): SGHRS, YFSETQ. V was pared by 4 bases and J by 6 bases, with 13 bases between.

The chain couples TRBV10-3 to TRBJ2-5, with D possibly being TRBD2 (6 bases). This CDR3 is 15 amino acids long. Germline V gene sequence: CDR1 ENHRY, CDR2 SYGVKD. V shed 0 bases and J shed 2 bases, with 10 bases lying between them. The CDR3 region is CAISESWLAQETQYF. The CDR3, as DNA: TGTGCCATCAGTGAGTCGTGGCTAGCGCAAGAGACCCAGTACTTC.

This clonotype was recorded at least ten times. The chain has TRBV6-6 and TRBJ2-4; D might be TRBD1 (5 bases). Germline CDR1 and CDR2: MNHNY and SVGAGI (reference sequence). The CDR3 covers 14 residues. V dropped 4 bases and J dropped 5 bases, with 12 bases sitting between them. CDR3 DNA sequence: TGTGCCAGCAGTTTTTCCCCCAGGGAAAACATTCAGTACTTC. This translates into CASSFSPRENIQYF.

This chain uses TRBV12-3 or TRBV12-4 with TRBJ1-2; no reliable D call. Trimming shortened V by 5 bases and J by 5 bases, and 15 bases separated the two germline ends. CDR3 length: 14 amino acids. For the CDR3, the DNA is TGTGCCAGCAGTCTACGAACTCTTTCTTATGGCTACACCTTC. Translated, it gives CASSLRTLSYGYTF.

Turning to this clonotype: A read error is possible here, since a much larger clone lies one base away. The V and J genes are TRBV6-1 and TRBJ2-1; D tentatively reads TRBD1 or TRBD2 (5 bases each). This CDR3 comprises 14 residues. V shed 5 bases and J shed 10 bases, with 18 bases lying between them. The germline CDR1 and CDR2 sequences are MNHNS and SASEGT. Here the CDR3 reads CASSRGLGTYEQFF. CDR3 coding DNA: TGTGCCAGCAGTAGAGGGCTGGGGACCTACGAGCAGTTCTTC.

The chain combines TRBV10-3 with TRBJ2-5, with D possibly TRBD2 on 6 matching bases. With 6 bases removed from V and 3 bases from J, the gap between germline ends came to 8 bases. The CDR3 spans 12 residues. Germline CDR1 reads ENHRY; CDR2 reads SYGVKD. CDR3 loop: CAIRGGEETQYF. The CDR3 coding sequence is TGTGCCATCAGGGGGGGAGAAGAGACCCAGTACTTC.

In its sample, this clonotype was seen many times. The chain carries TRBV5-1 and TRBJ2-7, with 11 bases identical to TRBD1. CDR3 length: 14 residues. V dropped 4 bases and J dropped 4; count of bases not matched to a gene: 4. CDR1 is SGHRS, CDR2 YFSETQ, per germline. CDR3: CASSAGQGAYEQYF. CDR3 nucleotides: TGCGCCAGCAGCGCCGGACAGGGGGCATACGAGCAGTACTTC.